The entry below describes one T cell receptor (beta chain). Individuals aged about 18 to 100 years were recruited from fewer than 25 US areas. Categorization into cohorts depended on clinical history that participants reported. Donors in Cohort 3 counted as recovered after two negative PCRs, clearance, or symptom resolution. These data are taken from a study of blood T cell repertoires in COVID-19. On the study more broadly: In each case, the material was cDNA or gDNA derived from T cells, B-cell-depleted T cells, or PBMCs.

V lost 6 bases and J 1 base, leaving 16 bases between the germline ends. The CDR3 has 16 amino acids. Germline assignment: CDR1 KGHSH and CDR2 LQKENI. TCRdb keeps only in-frame clones here, not all; method: immunoSEQ multiplex PCR. Here the sample spans more than 400,000 clones, about 90% being singletons. The source of this sequence is a woman younger than 35 who had recovered from COVID-19. Sequenced: PBMCs or T cells enriched from blood (not recorded which). The J gene is TRBJ1-3, the V gene TRBV18; the D is unclear. The CDR3 loop reads CASSTGVRESGNTIYF. The CDR3 nucleotides read TGTGCCAGCTCGACCGGCGTGAGGGAGTCTGGAAACACCATATATTTT.